This is a list of T cell receptor beta chains from one sample in a study of blood T cell repertoires in COVID-19. Profiling relied on immunoSEQ multiplex PCR, and the TCRdb table lists in-frame clones only, not all of them. This table holds 200,000 to 300,000 clones, around 86% found once. The sequenced sample was peripheral blood. All receptors derive from a woman between 35 and 50 years old who had recovered from COVID-19. Each CDR3 is given with its conserved first and last residue. The order of the fields is CDR3 length, V gene, J gene, CDR3 protein.

16,TRBV15,TRBJ1-2,CATSRGIGTGHYGYTF
16,TRBV5-4,TRBJ1-1,CASSKSQTLSVTEAFF
15,TRBV5-1,TRBJ1-2,CASSLIPTGGDGYTF
15,TRBV6-5,TRBJ1-6,CASSNMGQAGSPLHF
13,TRBV19,TRBJ1-5,CASSGQNNQPQHF
13,TRBV12-3/TRBV12-4,TRBJ1-1,CASSPGQAGWAFF
15,TRBV5-6,TRBJ2-5,CASSRPLAGAETQYF
13,TRBV5-1,TRBJ1-2,CASSLTGFDGYTF
15,TRBV2,TRBJ1-5,CASSQAGGEGQPQHF
14,TRBV6-5,TRBJ1-1,CASSQQGRRTEAFF
14,TRBV4-3,TRBJ2-5,CASSQDPREETQYF
16,TRBV18,TRBJ1-2,CASSPFSTGTNYGYTF
14,TRBV3-1/TRBV3-2,TRBJ2-7,CASSLRGSLDEQYF
14,TRBV6-2/TRBV6-3,TRBJ1-5,CASSYLGVGQPQHF
13,TRBV9,TRBJ2-2,CASSAKYTGELFF
15,TRBV4-2,TRBJ2-2,CASSLLRGPTGELFF
16,TRBV3-1/TRBV3-2,TRBJ2-1,CASSPRLGTGPHEQFF
14,TRBV4-3,TRBJ2-5,CASSQGPSGETQYF
14,TRBV5-1,TRBJ1-2,CASSDRLSSDGYTF
17,TRBV6-1,TRBJ2-2,CASSEWASGGGTGELFF
15,TRBV2,TRBJ2-7,CATLPWAGDSYEQYF
16,TRBV4-1,TRBJ2-3,CASSPLAGGAADTQYF
12,TRBV7-4,TRBJ1-1,CASSLVSTEAFF
15,TRBV7-9,TRBJ2-1,CASSPRLGSYNEQFF
15,TRBV15,TRBJ2-7,CATSRDRGTGYEQYF
15,TRBV6-5,TRBJ2-7,CASSYSGGGPFEQYF
17,TRBV5-4,TRBJ2-2,CASSLVGGAANTGELFF
13,TRBV11-3,TRBJ2-1,CASSREQYNEQFF
17,TRBV4-3,TRBJ1-1,CASSPEIVQGRNTEAFF
14,TRBV6-2/TRBV6-3,TRBJ2-2,CASSRAGNTGELFF
16,TRBV6-5,TRBJ2-3,CASSYSRGDLTDTQYF
15,TRBV2,TRBJ2-2,CASSDRGVMTGELFF
15,TRBV15,TRBJ2-1,CATSRRGKGGDEQFF
12,TRBV3-1/TRBV3-2,TRBJ2-7,CASSQSRYEQYF
15,TRBV4-1,TRBJ1-1,CASSRRGQGRTEAFF
14,TRBV29-1,TRBJ1-1,CSVDDRGRNTEAFF
12,TRBV5-1,TRBJ2-7,CASSPLRGEQYF
13,TRBV30,TRBJ1-1,CAWARGAYTEAFF
16,TRBV5-1,TRBJ1-3,CASSLVAASSGNTIYF
14,TRBV30,TRBJ1-6,CAWSEMDFNSPLHF
15,TRBV7-9,TRBJ2-7,CASSLKGTDAREQYF
16,TRBV7-8,TRBJ1-5,CASSLAQGRSNQPQHF
13,TRBV29-1,TRBJ2-3,CSVRQAGADTQYF
13,TRBV6-5,TRBJ1-3,CASRQGSGNTIYF
15,TRBV27,TRBJ2-3,CASSLVGGPPDTQYF
13,TRBV12-3/TRBV12-4,TRBJ1-6,CASRRDRNSPLHF
14,TRBV3-1/TRBV3-2,TRBJ2-3,CASSELRRSDTQYF
11,TRBV12-3/TRBV12-4,TRBJ2-2,CASSLLRELFF
15,TRBV5-1,TRBJ2-2,CASSLLAGAPGELFF
13,TRBV7-2,TRBJ1-1,CASSYGQNTEAFF
12,TRBV5-1,TRBJ2-1,CASRHEYNEQFF
18,TRBV2,TRBJ2-1,CASSSQVGLAGAYNEQFF
14,TRBV19,TRBJ2-5,CASSIARTGGTQYF
17,TRBV9,TRBJ2-1,CASSALGSSGGYNEQFF
20,TRBV11-3,TRBJ2-7,CASSLEPPNFSGGPSYEQYF